This T cell receptor beta chain was found in a study of shared clonotypes between healthy human individuals. The V gene's germline CDR1 is SNHLY and CDR2 FYNNEI. The V and J ends lost 6 bases and 5 bases, in that order; junction bases with no gene match: 8. The CDR3 totals 14 residues. Clones were read by immunoSEQ multiplex PCR, and TCRdb kept only the in-frame ones, dropping some. The sample holds about 490,000 clones; roughly 80% are singletons and the top ten take about 12%. Sequenced sample: PBMCs. J is TRBJ1-2 and V is TRBV2, with 8 bases aligning to TRBD1. The TCR sequence derives from a woman aged 40 to 55 in good health. Some clones in this sample may be carry-over from other donors' samples. CDR3 loop: CASRSQGARYGYTF. The CDR3 coding sequence is TGTGCCAGCAGAAGCCAGGGGGCACGGTATGGCTACACCTTC.